A selection of T cell receptor beta chains follows, all from one sample in a study of low-dose radiotherapy and immunotherapy resistance in tumors. TCRdb reanalysed the reads using MiXCR and keeps one entry per CDR3 protein. The table records tens of thousands of distinct CDR3 sequences, 12% of them present only once. The starting material was PBMCs, obtained before treatment. The receptors were sampled from a female donor with ovarian cancer. Each CDR3 is given with its conserved first and last residue. Each record gives: clone size, D gene, V gene, J gene, CDR3 DNA, CDR3 protein. A D gene is named only where the DNA matches it firmly. Rows give clone size only sometimes, using once, few, many, or a class for an expanded clone.

>many|NA|TRBV6-2/TRBV6-3|TRBJ2-3
TGTGCCAGCAGGAAGTGGGGAGATACGCAGTATTTT
CASRKWGDTQYF
>many|NA|TRBV13|TRBJ2-7
TGTGCCAGCAGGGAGCCCCCGTCCTACGAGCAGTACTTC
CASREPPSYEQYF
>many|TRBD2|TRBV20-1|TRBJ2-1
TGCAGTGCTAGAGTGACAGCGGGGGGTCCCAATGAGCAGTTCTTC
CSARVTAGGPNEQFF
>many|NA|TRBV7-2|TRBJ1-3
TGTGCCAGCAGGACAGGATACTCTGGAAACACCATATATTTT
CASRTGYSGNTIYF
>NA|TRBD2|TRBV2|TRBJ2-1
TGTGCCAGCCACGGCGGGAGCTTCTACAATGAGCAGTTCTTC
CASHGGSFYNEQFF
>many|NA|TRBV5-5|TRBJ1-2
TGTGCCAGCAGCTTGGGAGACGGGAACTATGGCTACACCTTC
CASSLGDGNYGYTF
>many|NA|TRBV25-1|TRBJ2-1
TGTGCCAGCAGTGGCACCGATTTACACTACAATGAGCAGTTCTTC
CASSGTDLHYNEQFF
>many|NA|TRBV6-2/TRBV6-3|TRBJ2-2
TGTGCCAGCATCTTTGGGGGACGGAACACCGGGGAGCTGTTTTTT
CASIFGGRNTGELFF
>many|TRBD1|TRBV29-1|TRBJ2-5
TGCAGCGTTGTGACAGGGGGCTGGGAGACCCAGTACTTC
CSVVTGGWETQYF
>NA|TRBD2|TRBV13|TRBJ2-2
TGTGCCAGCAGCCCGAGCGGGGGGGCCGACACCGGGGAGCTGTTTTTT
CASSPSGGADTGELFF
>many|TRBD2|TRBV5-1|TRBJ2-7
TGCGCCAGCAGTTTCGGACTAGCTGGGTACGAGCAGTACTTC
CASSFGLAGYEQYF
>many|TRBD1|TRBV5-6|TRBJ1-5
TGTGCCAGCAGCCCTGGGACAGGGAATCAGCCCCAGCATTTT
CASSPGTGNQPQHF
>many|NA|TRBV28|TRBJ2-1
TGTGCCAGCAGTTTAATGGGCGGGGCCTACAATGAGCAGTTCTTC
CASSLMGGAYNEQFF
>NA|NA|TRBV27|TRBJ2-2
NA
CASSANTGELFFF
>many|NA|TRBV6-5|TRBJ1-1
TGTGCCAGCAGCCTGGCAGGGCGGACTGAAGCTTTCTTT
CASSLAGRTEAFF
>many|NA|TRBV10-2|TRBJ2-5
TGCGCCAGCAGCCCCGGAGGACGTTCAGAGACCCAGTACTTC
CASSPGGRSETQYF
>many|TRBD2|TRBV20-1|TRBJ2-1
TGCAGTGCTAGACGGGGGGGGACTAGCGGAGACAATGAGCAGTTCTTC
CSARRGGTSGDNEQFF
>many|TRBD1|TRBV20-1|TRBJ2-2
TGCAGTGCTGGGACAGGAGAGGCTGAAAACACCGGGGAGCTGTTTTTT
CSAGTGEAENTGELFF
>medium-sized|NA|TRBV28|TRBJ2-7
TGTGCCAGCAGTTTACCCAGTACTACCTACGAGCAGTACTTC
CASSLPSTTYEQYF
>NA|TRBD1|TRBV5-1|TRBJ2-1
TGCGCCAGCAGCTTGTCAGGACAGGGGAACGATGAGCAGTTCTTC
CASSLSGQGNDEQFF
>many|NA|TRBV28|TRBJ2-1
TGTGCCAGCAGTATCTACAGGGCTAACAATGAGCAGTTCTTC
CASSIYRANNEQFF
>many|NA|TRBV28|TRBJ2-2
TGTGCCAGCGAAAGGGTCGCGAACACCGGGGAGCTGTTTTTT
CASERVANTGELFF
>NA|NA|TRBV5-4|TRBJ2-5
TGTGCCAGCAGAAGAGCCCAAGAGACCCAGTACTTC
CASRRAQETQYF
>many|NA|TRBV10-3|TRBJ1-5
TGTGCCATCAGTGAGTTTAATAGCAATCAGCCCCAGCATTTT
CAISEFNSNQPQHF
>many|NA|TRBV6-5|TRBJ2-7
TGTGCCAGCAGTTATCAAGACCCCATTCTAATCGGACGGAGGTCCGAGCAGTACTTC
CASSYQDPILIGRRSEQYF
>many|NA|TRBV10-3|TRBJ1-2
TGTGCCATCAGTGAGTCGAACAGGGAAGGGAGCTACACCTTC
CAISESNREGSYTF
>many|TRBD2|TRBV19|TRBJ2-1
TGTGCCAGTAGGGTTGACGGCGGGAGGGCCGGGGGGGAGCAGTTCTTC
CASRVDGGRAGGEQFF
>many|TRBD1|TRBV20-1|TRBJ1-2
TGCAGTGCTAGAGGCGGGACAGCGAATGGCTACACCTTC
CSARGGTANGYTF
>many|TRBD2|TRBV20-1|TRBJ2-1
TGCAGTGCCGAGAAGGGACTAGCGGGAGGTATCTACAATGAGCAGTTCTTC
CSAEKGLAGGIYNEQFF
>many|TRBD2|TRBV6-5|TRBJ2-7
TGTGCCAGCAGTCGAGGTAGCGGGTACTACGAGCAGTACTTC
CASSRGSGYYEQYF
>NA|NA|TRBV6-6|TRBJ1-4
TGTGCCAGCAGTGAAGCGGACGGGGATGAAAAACTGTTTTTT
CASSEADGDEKLFF
>many|NA|TRBV7-2|TRBJ1-2
TGTGCCAGCAGCTCCAGGCGGGGGGTCAACTATGGCTACACCTTC
CASSSRRGVNYGYTF
>many|TRBD1|TRBV5-1|TRBJ2-5
TGCGCCAGCAGCTCAAACGGACAGGGGGTAGGGGAGACCCAGTACTTC
CASSSNGQGVGETQYF
>many|TRBD1|TRBV27|TRBJ2-4
TGTGCCAGCAGTTTCTCCGGGACAGGGGGCGGGAGGCAAAACATTCAGTACTTC
CASSFSGTGGGRQNIQYF
>many|NA|TRBV9|TRBJ1-6
TGTGCCAGCAGCCCCCGGGATGGAGGTAATTCACCCCTCCACTTT
CASSPRDGGNSPLHF
>NA|TRBD2|TRBV2|TRBJ2-3
TGTGCCAGCAAGATAGAACTAGCGGCCAACACAGATACGCAGTATTTT
CASKIELAANTDTQYF
>many|NA|TRBV2|TRBJ2-3
TGTGCCAGCACCCAGGAAGGGTCGTTCACAGATACGCAGTATTTT
CASTQEGSFTDTQYF
>many|NA|TRBV20-1|TRBJ2-2
TGCAGTGCTAGCCCACACTCGAACACCGGGGAGCTGTTTTTT
CSASPHSNTGELFF
>many|NA|TRBV15|TRBJ2-1
TGTGCCACCAGCAGAGATCATAGGGACAATGAGCAGTTCTTC
CATSRDHRDNEQFF
>many|NA|TRBV10-3|TRBJ2-3
TGTGCCATCCGGCTGGGCGCAGATACGCAGTATTTT
CAIRLGADTQYF
>many|TRBD2|TRBV12-3/TRBV12-4|TRBJ2-7
TGTGCCAGCAGTTTATTTCTAGCGGGAGTGTGGGAGCAGTACTTC
CASSLFLAGVWEQYF
>many|TRBD1|TRBV12-3/TRBV12-4|TRBJ1-3
TGTGCCAGCAGTTTTCACAGGGGTACCTCAGGAAACACCATATATTTT
CASSFHRGTSGNTIYF
>many|TRBD1|TRBV10-3|TRBJ2-1
TGTGCCATCAGCGCTTGGGACAGGGGGCACAATGAGCAGTTCTTC
CAISAWDRGHNEQFF
>NA|NA|TRBV20-1|TRBJ2-1
TGCAGTGCTAGATCCGGAATTTACAATGAGCAGTTCTTC
CSARSGIYNEQFF
>many|NA|TRBV19|TRBJ1-5
TGTGCCAGTAGCCCGACATTCAATAGCAATCAGCCCCAGCATTTT
CASSPTFNSNQPQHF
>many|NA|TRBV15|TRBJ2-1
TGTGCCACCAGCCCAGATAAGGGTTATGAGCAGTTCTTC
CATSPDKGYEQFF
>once|TRBD1|TRBV23-1|TRBJ2-7
TGCGCCAGCAGTCCCGCCGGGACAGGCCGCTCCTACGAGCAGTACTTC
CASSPAGTGRSYEQYF